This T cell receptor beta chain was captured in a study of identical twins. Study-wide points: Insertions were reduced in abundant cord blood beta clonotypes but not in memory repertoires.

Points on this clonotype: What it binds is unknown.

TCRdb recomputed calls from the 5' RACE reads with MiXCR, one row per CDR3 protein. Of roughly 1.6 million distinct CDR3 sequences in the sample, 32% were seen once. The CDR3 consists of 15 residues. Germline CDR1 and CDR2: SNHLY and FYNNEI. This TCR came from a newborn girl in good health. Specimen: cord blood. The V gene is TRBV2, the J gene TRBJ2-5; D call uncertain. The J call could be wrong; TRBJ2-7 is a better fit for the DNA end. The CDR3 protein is CASSEGHRRNYEQYF. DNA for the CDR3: TGTGCCAGCAGTGAAGGGCACCGAAGAAACTACGAGCAGTACTTC.